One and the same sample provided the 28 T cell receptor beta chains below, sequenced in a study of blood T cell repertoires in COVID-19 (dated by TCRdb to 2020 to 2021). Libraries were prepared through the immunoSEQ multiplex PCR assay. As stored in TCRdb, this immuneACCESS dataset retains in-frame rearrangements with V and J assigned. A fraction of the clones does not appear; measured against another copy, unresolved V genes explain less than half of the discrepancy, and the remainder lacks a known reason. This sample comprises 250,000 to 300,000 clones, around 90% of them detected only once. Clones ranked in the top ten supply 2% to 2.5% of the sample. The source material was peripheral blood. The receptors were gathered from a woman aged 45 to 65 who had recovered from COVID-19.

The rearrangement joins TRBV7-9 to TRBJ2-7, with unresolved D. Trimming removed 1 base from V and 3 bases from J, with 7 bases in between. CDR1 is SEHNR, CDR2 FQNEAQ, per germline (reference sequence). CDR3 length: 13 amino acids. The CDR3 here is CASSLGANYEQYF. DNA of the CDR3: TGTGCCAGCAGCTTAGGGGCCAACTACGAGCAGTACTTC.

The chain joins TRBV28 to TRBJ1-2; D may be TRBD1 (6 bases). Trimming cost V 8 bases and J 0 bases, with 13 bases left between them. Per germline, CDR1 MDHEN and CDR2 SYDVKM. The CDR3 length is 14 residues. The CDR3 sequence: CASLRGSTNYGYTF. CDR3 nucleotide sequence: TGTGCCAGCCTTAGGGGGTCTACTAACTATGGCTACACCTTC.

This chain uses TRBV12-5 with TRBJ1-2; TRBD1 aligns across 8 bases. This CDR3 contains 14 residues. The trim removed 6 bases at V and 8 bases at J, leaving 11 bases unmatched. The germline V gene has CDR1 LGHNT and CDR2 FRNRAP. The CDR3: CASGPLWTGQGYTF. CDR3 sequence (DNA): TGTGCTAGTGGCCCGCTCTGGACAGGGCAAGGCTACACCTTC.

The CDR3 reads CASSLRTSGDSDTQYF. The DNA of the CDR3 is TGTGCCAGCAGCTTACGAACGAGCGGGGATTCAGATACGCAGTATTTT. J is TRBJ2-3 and V is TRBV7-9, with TRBD2 identical over 7 bases. The trim removed 2 bases at V and 4 bases at J, leaving 9 bases unmatched. The CDR3 covers 16 residues. Germline assignment: CDR1 SEHNR and CDR2 FQNEAQ (reference sequence).

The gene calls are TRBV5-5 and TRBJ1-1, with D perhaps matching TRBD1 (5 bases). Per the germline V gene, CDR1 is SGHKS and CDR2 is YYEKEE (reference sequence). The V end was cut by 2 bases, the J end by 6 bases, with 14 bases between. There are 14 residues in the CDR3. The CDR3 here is CASSFPGGVPEAFF. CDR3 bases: TGTGCCAGCAGCTTCCCGGGAGGGGTCCCTGAAGCTTTCTTT. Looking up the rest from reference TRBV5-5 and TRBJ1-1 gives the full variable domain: DAGVTQSPTHLIKTRGQQVTLRCSPISGHKSVSWYQQVLGQGPQFIFQYYEKEERGRGNFPDRFSARQFPNYSSELNVNALLLGDSALYLCASSFPGGVPEAFFGQGTRLTVV.

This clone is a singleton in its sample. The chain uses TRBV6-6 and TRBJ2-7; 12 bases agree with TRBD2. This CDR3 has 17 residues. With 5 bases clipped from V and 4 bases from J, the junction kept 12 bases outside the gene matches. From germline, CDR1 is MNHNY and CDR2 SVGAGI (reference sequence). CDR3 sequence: CASSPYSSGRAVYEQYF. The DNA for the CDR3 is TGTGCCAGCAGTCCTTATTCTAGCGGGAGGGCCGTATACGAGCAGTACTTC.

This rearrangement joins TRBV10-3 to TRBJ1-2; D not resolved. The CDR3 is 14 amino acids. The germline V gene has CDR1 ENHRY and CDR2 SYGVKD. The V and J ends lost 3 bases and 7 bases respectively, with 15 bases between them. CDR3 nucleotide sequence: TGTGCCATCAGTGAATACTTACCCTCAAGTGGCTACACCTTC. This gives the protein CAISEYLPSSGYTF.

In DNA, the CDR3 is TGTGCCAGTAGAAGGGGAATGGGGACAGGACTAGATGAAGCTTTCTTT. Protein sequence: CASRRGMGTGLDEAFF. The rearrangement joins TRBV19 to TRBJ1-1, with 8 bases lining up with TRBD1. This CDR3 spans 16 amino acids. V lost 6 bases to trimming and J lost 7 bases; unmatched junction nucleotides: 16. Germline assignment: CDR1 LNHDA and CDR2 SQIVND (reference sequence).

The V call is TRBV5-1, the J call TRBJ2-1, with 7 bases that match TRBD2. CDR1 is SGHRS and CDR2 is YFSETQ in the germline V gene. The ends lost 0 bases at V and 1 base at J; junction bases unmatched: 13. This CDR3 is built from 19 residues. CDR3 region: CASSLAPWREYGSYNEQFF. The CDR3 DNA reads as TGCGCCAGCAGCTTGGCCCCCTGGCGGGAGTACGGTTCCTACAATGAGCAGTTCTTC.

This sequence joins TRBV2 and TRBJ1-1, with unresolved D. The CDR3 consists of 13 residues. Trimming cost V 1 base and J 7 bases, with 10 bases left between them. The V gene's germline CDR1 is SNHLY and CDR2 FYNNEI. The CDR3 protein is CASSEVPEHEAFF. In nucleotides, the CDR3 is TGTGCCAGCAGTGAAGTTCCGGAGCATGAAGCTTTCTTT.

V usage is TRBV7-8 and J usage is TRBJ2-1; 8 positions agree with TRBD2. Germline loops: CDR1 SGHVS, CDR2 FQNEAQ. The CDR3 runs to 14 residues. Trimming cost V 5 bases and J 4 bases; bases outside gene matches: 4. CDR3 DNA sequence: TGTGCCAGCAGCCGAGCGGGAGCTTACAATGAGCAGTTCTTC. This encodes CASSRAGAYNEQFF.

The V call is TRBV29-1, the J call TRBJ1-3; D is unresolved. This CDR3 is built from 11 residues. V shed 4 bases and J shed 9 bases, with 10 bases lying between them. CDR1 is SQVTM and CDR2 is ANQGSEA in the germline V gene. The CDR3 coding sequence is TGCAGCGTTGGTCTCGAGGGCACCATATATTTT. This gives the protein CSVGLEGTIYF. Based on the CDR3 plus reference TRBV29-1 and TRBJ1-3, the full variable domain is SAVISQKPSRDICQRGTSLTIQCQVDSQVTMMFWYRQQPGQSLTLIATANQGSEATYESGFVIDKFPISRPNLTFSTLTVSNMSPEDSSIYLCSVGLEGTIYFGEGSWLTVV.

Here the CDR3 DNA reads TGTGCCAGCAGTACCGGGACTAGCGGGAGTTTAGCCTACAATGAGCAGTTCTTC. It codes for CASSTGTSGSLAYNEQFF. The V call is TRBV11-2, the J call TRBJ2-1, with 14 bases that match TRBD2. The CDR3 consists of 18 residues. The V gene's germline CDR1 is SGHAT and CDR2 FQNNGV. The trim removed 6 bases at V and 2 bases at J, leaving 9 bases unmatched.

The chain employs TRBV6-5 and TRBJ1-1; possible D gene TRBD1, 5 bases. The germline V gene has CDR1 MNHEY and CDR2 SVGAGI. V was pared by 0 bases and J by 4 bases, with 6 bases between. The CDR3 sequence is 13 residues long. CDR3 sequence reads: CASSYSGATEAFF. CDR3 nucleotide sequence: TGTGCCAGCAGTTACTCTGGGGCCACTGAAGCTTTCTTT.

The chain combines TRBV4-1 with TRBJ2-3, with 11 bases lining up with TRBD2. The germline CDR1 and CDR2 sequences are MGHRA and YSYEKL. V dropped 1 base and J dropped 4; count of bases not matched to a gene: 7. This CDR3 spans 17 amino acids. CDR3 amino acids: CASSQAGLAVSSDTQYF. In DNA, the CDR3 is TGCGCCAGCAGCCAAGCGGGACTAGCGGTCTCTTCAGATACGCAGTATTTT.

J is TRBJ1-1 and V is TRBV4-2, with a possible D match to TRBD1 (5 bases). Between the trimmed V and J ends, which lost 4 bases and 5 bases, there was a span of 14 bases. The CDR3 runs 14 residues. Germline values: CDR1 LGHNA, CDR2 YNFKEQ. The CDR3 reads CASSPPGFWTEAFF. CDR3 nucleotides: TGTGCCAGCAGCCCCCCAGGGTTTTGGACTGAAGCTTTCTTT.

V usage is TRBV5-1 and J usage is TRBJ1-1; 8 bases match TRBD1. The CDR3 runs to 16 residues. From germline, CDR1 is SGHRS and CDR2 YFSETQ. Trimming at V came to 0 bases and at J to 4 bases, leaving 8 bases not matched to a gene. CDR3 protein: CASSLVSGGVGTEAFF. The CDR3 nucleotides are TGCGCCAGCAGCTTGGTGTCAGGGGGCGTTGGCACTGAAGCTTTCTTT.

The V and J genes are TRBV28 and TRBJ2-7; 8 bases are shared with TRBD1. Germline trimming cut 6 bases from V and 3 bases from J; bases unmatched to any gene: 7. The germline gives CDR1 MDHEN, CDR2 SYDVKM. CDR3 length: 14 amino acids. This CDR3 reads CASSFRGRGYEQYF. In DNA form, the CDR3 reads TGTGCCAGCAGCTTCAGGGGGCGAGGCTACGAGCAGTACTTC. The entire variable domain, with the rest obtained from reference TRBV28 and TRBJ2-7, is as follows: DVKVTQSSRYLVKRTGEKVFLECVQDMDHENMFWYRQDPGLGLRLIYFSYDVKMKEKGDIPEGYSVSREKKERFSLILESASTNQTSMYLCASSFRGRGYEQYFGPGTRLTVT.

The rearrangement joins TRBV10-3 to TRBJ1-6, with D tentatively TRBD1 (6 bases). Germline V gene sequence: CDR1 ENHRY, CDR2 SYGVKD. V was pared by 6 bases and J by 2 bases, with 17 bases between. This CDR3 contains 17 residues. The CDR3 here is CAISRAREGAYNSPLHF. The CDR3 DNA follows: TGTGCCATCAGCCGGGCGAGGGAGGGGGCCTATAATTCACCCCTCCACTTT.

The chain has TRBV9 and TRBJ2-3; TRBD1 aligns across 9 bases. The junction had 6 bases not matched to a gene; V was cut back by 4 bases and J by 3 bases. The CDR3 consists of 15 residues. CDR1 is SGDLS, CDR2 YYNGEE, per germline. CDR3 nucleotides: TGTGCCAGCAGCTACCGGGACAGGGATACAGATACGCAGTATTTT. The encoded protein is CASSYRDRDTDTQYF.

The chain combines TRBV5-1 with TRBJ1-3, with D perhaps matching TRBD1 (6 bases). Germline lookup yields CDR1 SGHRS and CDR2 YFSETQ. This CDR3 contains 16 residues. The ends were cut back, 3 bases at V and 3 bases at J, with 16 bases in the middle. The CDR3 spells CASSSTQGAGGNTIYF. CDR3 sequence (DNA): TGCGCCAGCAGCTCAACACAGGGTGCGGGTGGAAACACCATATATTTT.

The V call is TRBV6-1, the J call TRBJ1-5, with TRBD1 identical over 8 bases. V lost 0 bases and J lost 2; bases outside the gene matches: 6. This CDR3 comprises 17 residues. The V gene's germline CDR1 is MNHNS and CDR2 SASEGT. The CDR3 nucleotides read TGTGCCAGCAGTGAAGCGCTTCAGGGGGCCCGCAATCAGCCCCAGCATTTT. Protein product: CASSEALQGARNQPQHF.

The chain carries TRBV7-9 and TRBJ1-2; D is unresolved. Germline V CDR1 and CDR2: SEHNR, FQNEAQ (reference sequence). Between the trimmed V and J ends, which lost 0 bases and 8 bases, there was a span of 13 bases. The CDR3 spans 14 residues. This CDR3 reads CASSLADERGGYTF. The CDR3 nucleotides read TGTGCCAGCAGCTTAGCGGATGAAAGAGGAGGCTACACCTTC.

The CDR3 spells CASSLGTSGSNEQFF. For the CDR3, the DNA is TGTGCCAGCAGCTTAGGGACTAGCGGTTCCAATGAGCAGTTCTTC. The chain couples TRBV7-6 to TRBJ2-1; TRBD2 aligns across 10 bases. The germline V gene has CDR1 SGHVS and CDR2 FNYEAQ. The junction had 3 bases not matched to a gene; V was cut back by 1 base and J by 6 bases. The CDR3 spans 15 residues.

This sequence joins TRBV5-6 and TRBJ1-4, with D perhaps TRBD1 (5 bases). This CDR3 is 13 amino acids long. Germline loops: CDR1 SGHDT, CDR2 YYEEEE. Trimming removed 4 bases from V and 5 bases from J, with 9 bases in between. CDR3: CASSRGANEKLFF. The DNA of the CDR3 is TGTGCCAGCAGCCGTGGGGCAAATGAAAAACTGTTTTTT.

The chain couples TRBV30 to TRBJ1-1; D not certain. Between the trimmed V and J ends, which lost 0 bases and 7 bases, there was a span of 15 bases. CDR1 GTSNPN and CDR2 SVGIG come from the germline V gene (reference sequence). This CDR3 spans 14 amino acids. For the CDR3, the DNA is TGTGCCTGGAGTGTACGGGTCGGTGGCAGTGAAGCTTTCTTT. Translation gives CAWSVRVGGSEAFF.

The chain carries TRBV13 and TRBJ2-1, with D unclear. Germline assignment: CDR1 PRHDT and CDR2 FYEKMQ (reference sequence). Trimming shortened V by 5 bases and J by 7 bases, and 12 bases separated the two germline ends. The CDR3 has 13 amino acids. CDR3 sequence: CASSLQIYNEQFF. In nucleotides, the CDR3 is TGTGCCAGCAGCCTTCAAATCTATAATGAGCAGTTCTTC.

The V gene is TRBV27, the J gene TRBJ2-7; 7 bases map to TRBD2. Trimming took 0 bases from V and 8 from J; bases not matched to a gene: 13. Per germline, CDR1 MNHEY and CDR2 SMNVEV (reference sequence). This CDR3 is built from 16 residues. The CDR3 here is CASSLSLLTSVSKQYF. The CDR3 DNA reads TGTGCCAGCAGTTTATCGTTGCTTACTAGCGTATCGAAGCAGTACTTC.